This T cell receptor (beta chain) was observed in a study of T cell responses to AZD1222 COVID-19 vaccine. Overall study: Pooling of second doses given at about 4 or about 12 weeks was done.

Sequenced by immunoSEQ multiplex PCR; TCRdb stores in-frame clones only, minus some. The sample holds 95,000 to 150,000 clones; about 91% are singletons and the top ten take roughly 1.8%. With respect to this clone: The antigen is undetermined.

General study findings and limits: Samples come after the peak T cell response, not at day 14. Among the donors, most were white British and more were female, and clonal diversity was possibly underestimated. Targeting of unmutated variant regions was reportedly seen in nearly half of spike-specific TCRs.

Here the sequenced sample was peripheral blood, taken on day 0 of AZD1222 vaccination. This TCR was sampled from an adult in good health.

CDR3 loop: CASSQDVGRGDYGYTF. CDR3 DNA: TGCGCCAGCAGCCAAGACGTTGGCAGGGGCGACTATGGCTACACCTTC. This rearrangement joins TRBV4-3 to TRBJ1-2; TRBD1 is a possible D gene (6 bases). CDR1 and CDR2 from the germline V gene are LGHNA and YSLEER. Trimming cost V 0 bases and J 3 bases, with 14 bases left between them. The CDR3 has 16 residues.